The next 18 T cell receptor beta chains were all read from a single sample in a study of molecular identifiers for immune sequencing clone quantification. TCRdb redid the calling of the PCR reads with MiXCR, one entry per CDR3 protein. The table has over 90,000 distinct CDR3 sequences, under 40% seen once. Sequenced input: naive CD8+ T cells from blood, with Jurkat cell RNA spiked in. Subset: FACS-sorted CD8+CD4-CCR7+CD45RA+ naive T cells. Source of these receptors: a human donor in good health. Some libraries in this study had Jurkat cell RNA spiked in.

The chain couples TRBV10-3 to TRBJ1-1; D unresolved. CDR1 and CDR2 from the germline V gene are ENHRY and SYGVKD. Trimming stripped 2 bases from V and 1 base from J, with 5 bases between. The CDR3 totals 13 residues. The CDR3 loop reads CAISEGRNTEAFF. Here the CDR3 DNA reads TGTGCCATCAGTGAGGGGCGGAACACTGAAGCTTTCTTT.

This clonotype appeared a single time. This sequence joins TRBV12-3 or TRBV12-4 and TRBJ2-4; 9 nucleotides match TRBD2. CDR3 size: 16 residues. The J segment lost 1 base and the V segment lost 2 bases, leaving 3 bases of the junction unmatched. The CDR3 spells CASSLSAGGAKNIQYF. The DNA for the CDR3 is TGTGCCAGCAGTTTATCAGCGGGAGGTGCCAAAAACATTCAGTACTTC.

V gene TRBV11-2 combines with J gene TRBJ2-4; no clear D. The CDR3 contains 12 residues. Per germline, CDR1 SGHAT and CDR2 FQNNGV. Trimming left V 4 bases short and J 14 bases short, with 15 bases between. CDR3 sequence: CASSSSLTSKYF. The CDR3 nucleotides read TGTGCCAGCAGCTCGTCTTTGACATCGAAGTACTTC.

This clonotype occurred many times. V gene TRBV7-9 combines with J gene TRBJ2-5; 8 bases align to TRBD2. Germline loops: CDR1 SEHNR, CDR2 FQNEAQ (reference sequence). This CDR3 contains 17 residues. With V trimmed by 1 base and J by 2 bases, 9 bases remained unmatched. Here the CDR3 reads CASSLVAGPINQETQYF. In nucleotides, the CDR3 is TGTGCCAGCAGCTTAGTAGCGGGACCTATTAATCAAGAGACCCAGTACTTC.

There are a few counts of this clonotype. CDR3 DNA sequence: TGTGCCAGCAGCGTAGTTTCTTATGAGCAGTTCTTC. This sequence encodes CASSVVSYEQFF. V usage is TRBV9 and J usage is TRBJ2-1; no reliable D call. Germline V gives CDR1 SGDLS, CDR2 YYNGEE. V was pared by 0 bases and J by 8 bases, with 6 bases between. The CDR3 contains 12 residues. Using reference TRBV9 and TRBJ2-1 for the parts outside the CDR3, the full variable domain is DSGVTQTPKHLITATGQRVTLRCSPRSGDLSVYWYQQSLDQGLQFLIQYYNGEERAKGNILERFSAQQFPDLHSELNLSSLELGDSALYFCASSVVSYEQFFGPGTRLTVL.

This clonotype appeared a few times. The chain employs TRBV12-3 or TRBV12-4 and TRBJ2-2; tentative D call: TRBD2 (6 bases). V was trimmed by 2 bases and J by 6 bases, leaving 13 bases between them. This CDR3 comprises 15 residues. The CDR3 region is CASSLRGTSPGELFF. In DNA form, the CDR3 reads TGTGCCAGCAGTTTAAGAGGGACTTCCCCCGGGGAGCTGTTTTTT.

On this clonotype: One end of the junction is discordant with germline, which a read error may explain. The genes are TRBV20-1 and TRBJ1-5, with D unclear. The CDR3 contains 12 residues. Germline CDR1 DFQATT, CDR2 SNEGSKA (reference sequence). This CDR3 is CSARPWGQPLHF. The CDR3 region has the DNA TGCAGTGCGAGGCCTTGGGGTCAGCCCCTGCATTTT.

This clonotype was picked up many times. This chain links TRBV28 with TRBJ2-3, with D tentatively TRBD1 or TRBD2 (5 bases each). There are 17 residues in the CDR3. V was clipped by 5 bases and J by 0 bases, with 18 bases between them. In germline, CDR1 is MDHEN, CDR2 SYDVKM. CDR3 in amino acids: CASSRLWDLASTDTQYF. CDR3 sequence (DNA): TGTGCCAGCAGTCGTCTTTGGGACCTAGCCAGCACAGATACGCAGTATTTT.

This clonotype was recorded a few times. V usage is TRBV3-1 and J usage is TRBJ2-7; TRBD2 matches at 8 bases. CDR1 and CDR2 (germline): LGHDT, YNNKEL (reference sequence). This CDR3 is built from 16 residues. After removal of 1 base from V and 4 bases from J, the junction contained 9 bases not matched to a gene. CDR3 nucleotide sequence: TGTGCCAGCAGCCAAGGGGAAGCGGGAGAGGGTTACGAGCAGTACTTC. Translation gives CASSQGEAGEGYEQYF.

This rearrangement joins TRBV5-6 to TRBJ2-4; tentative D call: TRBD2 (7 bases). This CDR3 is built from 18 residues. Deletions cut 1 base from V and 7 bases from J, with 24 bases between. CDR1 is SGHDT, CDR2 YYEEEE, per germline. The CDR3 reads CASSLLGGGGSGVNIQYF. Written as DNA, the CDR3 is TGTGCCAGCAGCTTGCTGGGGGGGGGCGGGTCTGGAGTTAACATTCAGTACTTC.

The sample holds a few counts of this clonotype. The chain combines TRBV4-1 with TRBJ2-7; D call uncertain. The germline CDR1 and CDR2 sequences are MGHRA and YSYEKL. CDR3 length: 14 residues. V was shortened by 4 bases and J by 13 bases, with 23 bases between the two germline ends. The chain's CDR3 is CASSPGYRSRRRYF. Here the CDR3 DNA reads TGCGCCAGCAGCCCTGGGTATAGATCCCGCCGTCGATACTTC.

This clonotype occurred a few times. V and J are TRBV25-1 and TRBJ2-1, with TRBD2 matching 7 bases. The length of the CDR3 is 19 residues. CDR1 is MGHDK, CDR2 SYGVNS, per germline. Trimming took 2 bases from V and 7 from J; bases not matched to a gene: 20. The CDR3 coding sequence is TGTGCCAGCAGTGAAGATGCGGTTAGTCTTTGGCGGGAGAGAAATGAGCAGTTCTTC. Translated, it gives CASSEDAVSLWRERNEQFF.

As regards this clonotype: One end of the junction varies from germline; a read error may be responsible. The J gene is TRBJ2-3, the V gene TRBV11-1; the D call may be TRBD1 or TRBD2 (5 bases each). The CDR3 contains 17 residues. Germline V gene lookup returns CDR1 SGHAT and CDR2 FQDESV (reference sequence). The CDR3 sequence is CASSLARDHSSTDTQNF. For the CDR3, the DNA is TGTGCCAGCAGTCTGGCCAGGGACCACTCTAGCACAGATACGCAGAATTTT.

The CDR3 DNA is TGTGCCAGCAGCTTAGATCAGGCTTTCTTT. It translates to CASSLDQAFF. The genes are TRBV11-2 and TRBJ1-1; D is unclear. CDR3 length equals 10 residues. Germline CDR1 SGHAT, CDR2 FQNNGV. With 0 bases removed from V and 11 bases from J, the gap between germline ends came to 4 bases.

This clonotype was seen only a few times. The chain combines TRBV12-3 or TRBV12-4 with TRBJ2-5; 12 positions agree with TRBD2. This CDR3 region has 15 residues. The J segment lost 5 bases and the V segment lost 6 bases, leaving 7 bases of the junction unmatched. CDR3 region: CASSPGTSGLETQYF. For the CDR3, the DNA is TGTGCCAGCAGCCCCGGGACTAGCGGGCTGGAGACCCAGTACTTC.

Note on this clonotype: This may arise from a read error, as a much more abundant clone is one base away. The chain uses TRBV13 and TRBJ2-7; maybe TRBD1 (5 bases). Trimming cost V 5 bases and J 2 bases, with 13 bases left between them. This CDR3 is built from 14 residues. The germline V gene encodes CDR1 PRHDT and CDR2 FYEKMQ (reference sequence). This CDR3 reads CASSPRRQTYEQYF. CDR3 nucleotides: TGTGCCAGCAGCCCGCGGAGACAGACCTACGAGCAGTACTTC.

The V and J genes are TRBV6-5 and TRBJ2-3, with 7 positions matching TRBD2. J gave up 4 bases and V 10 bases, and 17 bases lay outside the gene matches. CDR1 MNHEY and CDR2 SVGAGI come from the germline V gene. There are 16 residues in the CDR3. The CDR3 region has the DNA TGTGCCACCTATACGACGGGGGGAACGTTTGCAGATACGCAGTATTTT. This codes for CATYTTGGTFADTQYF.

This clonotype was recorded at least ten times. J is TRBJ2-7 and V is TRBV18; D is perhaps TRBD1 or TRBD2 (5 bases each). V lost 6 bases and J lost 3, with 12 bases in between. This CDR3 is built from 13 residues. The germline V gene has CDR1 KGHSH and CDR2 LQKENI. CDR3 coding DNA: TGTGCCAGCTCGCAAGGGACGTACTACGAGCAGTACTTC. As protein: CASSQGTYYEQYF. Full variable domain (outside the CDR3, taken from reference TRBV18 and TRBJ2-7): NAGVMQNPRHLVRRRGQEARLRCSPMKGHSHVYWYRQLPEEGLKFMVYLQKENIIDESGMPKERFSAEFPKEGPSILRIQQVVRGDSAAYFCASSQGTYYEQYFGPGTRLTVT.